One and the same sample provided the 29 T cell receptor beta chains below, sequenced in a study of cytomegalovirus exposure and HLA in healthy donors. PCR employed 60 Vbeta and 13 Jbeta primers. Repertoires were generated with immunoSEQ multiplex PCR, while TCRdb's copy carries only in-frame clones and drops some. The sample lists fewer than 200,000 clones; 68% were seen once. Sequencing was carried out using PBMCs. Receptors were obtained from a woman aged 35 to 49 in good health and CMV-seropositive.

The genes are TRBV9 and TRBJ1-1; TRBD1 aligns across 8 bases. The length of the CDR3 is 13 residues. CDR1 SGDLS and CDR2 YYNGEE come from the germline V gene. Trimming at V came to 3 bases and at J to 6 bases, leaving 4 bases not matched to a gene. The CDR3 DNA reads as TGTGCCAGCAGCGACGAACAGGGGGCTGAAGCTTTCTTT. It translates to CASSDEQGAEAFF.

This clone has only a few counts. V and J are TRBV19 and TRBJ2-4; 9 positions match TRBD1. The CDR3 has 13 residues. After removal of 7 bases from V and 5 bases from J, the junction contained 3 bases not matched to a gene. Per germline, CDR1 LNHDA and CDR2 SQIVND (reference sequence). In nucleotides, the CDR3 is TGTGCCAGTACTACAGGGGGCCAAAACATTCAGTACTTC. Amino acids: CASTTGGQNIQYF.

The gene calls are TRBV23-1 and TRBJ2-7; 11 positions agree with TRBD1. TRBV23-1 is designated an ORF whose function remains uncertain. Trimming at V came to 3 bases and at J to 7 bases, leaving 5 bases not matched to a gene. This CDR3 region has 14 residues. CDR3 sequence: CASSQDRGREEQYF. The CDR3 DNA follows: TGCGCCAGCAGTCAGGACAGGGGGCGTGAGGAGCAGTACTTC.

The rearrangement links TRBV7-9 to TRBJ2-1, with D perhaps matching TRBD1 (6 bases). CDR3 length: 15 residues. V was cut by 1 base and J by 3 bases, with 10 bases left in between. The germline V gene encodes CDR1 SEHNR and CDR2 FQNEAQ (reference sequence). This chain's CDR3 is CASSLVGGLYNEQFF. The CDR3 bases are TGTGCCAGCAGCTTAGTAGGGGGTCTCTACAATGAGCAGTTCTTC.

The chain links TRBV2 to TRBJ2-7; 9 bases fit TRBD2. This CDR3 region has 14 residues. V shed 6 bases, J shed 6 bases, and the junction held 9 bases outside the gene matches. Germline loops: CDR1 SNHLY, CDR2 FYNNEI. CDR3 loop: CASRRSGLACEQYF. CDR3 bases: TGTGCCAGCAGGAGGTCGGGACTAGCCTGCGAGCAGTACTTC.

The chain joins TRBV7-9 to TRBJ2-3; 10 positions match TRBD1. There are 15 residues in the CDR3. The V and J ends lost 0 bases and 4 bases, in that order; junction bases with no gene match: 1. The germline CDR1 and CDR2 sequences are SEHNR and FQNEAQ (reference sequence). Written as DNA, the CDR3 is TGTGCCAGCAGCTTAGCCGGGACAGGGGCAGATACGCAGTATTTT. Amino acid sequence: CASSLAGTGADTQYF. The full variable domain, completed using reference TRBV7-9 and TRBJ2-3, is DTGVSQNPRHKITKRGQNVTFRCDPISEHNRLYWYRQTLGQGPEFLTYFQNEAQLEKSRLLSDRFSAERPKGSFSTLEIQRTEQGDSAMYLCASSLAGTGADTQYFGPGTRLTVL.

The chain carries TRBV7-3 and TRBJ1-1, with 10 nucleotides matching TRBD1. V lost 5 bases to trimming and J lost 1 base; unmatched junction nucleotides: 7. Germline V gene data show CDR1 as SGHTA and CDR2 as FQGTGA. The CDR3 has 16 amino acids. CDR3 sequence (DNA): TGTGCCAGCAGCCCCGTTGGGACAGGGGCGAACACTGAAGCTTTCTTT. It is translated as CASSPVGTGANTEAFF.

The chain combines TRBV7-3 with TRBJ2-2; TRBD2 aligns across 10 bases. Per the germline V gene, CDR1 is SGHTA and CDR2 is FQGTGA. J gave up 4 bases and V 0 bases, and 5 bases lay outside the gene matches. This CDR3 has 17 residues. Written as DNA, the CDR3 is TGTGCCAGCAGCTTAACACTAGCGGGGTCTCGCACCGGGGAGCTGTTTTTT. Translated, it gives CASSLTLAGSRTGELFF.

This chain joins TRBV4-3 and TRBJ2-7; D unclear. Trimming left V 0 bases short and J 4 bases short, with 10 bases between. From germline, CDR1 is LGHNA and CDR2 YSLEER. CDR3 length equals 14 residues. The chain's CDR3 is CASSQEASAYEQYF. Written as DNA, the CDR3 is TGCGCCAGCAGCCAAGAAGCGTCCGCGTACGAGCAGTACTTC.

The chain has TRBV12-5 and TRBJ2-2, with 9 bases lining up with TRBD1. The germline V gene encodes CDR1 LGHNT and CDR2 FRNRAP. The CDR3 covers 15 residues. V shed 3 bases, J shed 6 bases, and the junction held 5 bases outside the gene matches. CDR3 nucleotide sequence: TGTGCTAGTGGTTTAAGGACAGGGGTGCCCGGGGAGCTGTTTTTT. It is translated as CASGLRTGVPGELFF. The full variable domain, in which reference TRBV12-5 and TRBJ2-2 provide the parts outside the CDR3, is DARVTQTPRHKVTEMGQEVTMRCQPILGHNTVFWYRQTMMQGLELLAYFRNRAPLDDSGMPKDRFSAEMPDATLATLKIQPSEPRDSAVYFCASGLRTGVPGELFFGEGSRLTVL.

This clone was found a few times. The chain carries TRBV9 and TRBJ2-7, with D possibly matching TRBD2 (5 bases). The V and J ends lost 3 bases and 2 bases respectively, with 12 bases between them. This CDR3 has 14 residues. The germline CDR1 and CDR2 sequences are SGDLS and YYNGEE. CDR3 sequence: CASSAGKEAYEQYF. The CDR3 DNA follows: TGTGCCAGCAGCGCGGGGAAGGAGGCCTACGAGCAGTACTTC.

On this clone: The same CDR3 arises from other DNA sequences in this sample as well. The chain couples TRBV5-1 to TRBJ2-3, with D possibly TRBD2 on 6 matching bases. Trimming took off 0 bases at V and 0 bases at J, with 8 bases between the two ends. The CDR3 runs 15 residues. CDR1 SGHRS and CDR2 YFSETQ come from the germline V gene. The DNA of the CDR3 is TGCGCCAGCAGCTTGGGCGGGGTAAGCACAGATACGCAGTATTTT. Its protein product is CASSLGGVSTDTQYF. Drawing the rest from reference TRBV5-1 and TRBJ2-3, the complete variable domain is KAGVTQTPRYLIKTRGQQVTLSCSPISGHRSVSWYQQTPGQGLQFLFEYFSETQRNKGNFPGRFSGRQFSNSRSEMNVSTLELGDSALYLCASSLGGVSTDTQYFGPGTRLTVL.

In this sample, this clone turned up once. This chain uses TRBV4-2 with TRBJ2-2, with 7 positions matching TRBD2. Germline trimming cut 0 bases from V and 0 bases from J; bases unmatched to any gene: 10. The CDR3 is made up of 19 amino acids. CDR1 and CDR2 (germline): LGHNA, YNFKEQ. The CDR3 here is CASSQEAVRGFANTGELFF. As DNA, the CDR3 is TGTGCCAGCAGCCAAGAGGCCGTGCGGGGGTTCGCGAACACCGGGGAGCTGTTTTTT.

On this clone itself: One end of the junction fails to match germline, which may point to a read error. The V and J genes are TRBV28 and TRBJ2-3; TRBD2 matches at 8 bases. The CDR3 totals 13 residues. Germline-derived CDR1 and CDR2 are MDHEN and SYDVKM. The CDR3 DNA reads TGTGCCAGCATTTCGAAGATAGCGGGAACCGCAGTATTT. Amino acids: CASISKIAGTAVF.

This chain links TRBV28 with TRBJ2-2, with TRBD1 identical over 8 bases. Germline V gene sequence: CDR1 MDHEN, CDR2 SYDVKM. The CDR3 has 15 amino acids. The V segment lost 5 bases and the J segment 1 base; nucleotides outside the gene matches: 3. The CDR3 sequence is CASSTGTGNTGELFF. For the CDR3, the DNA is TGTGCCAGCAGTACCGGGACAGGGAACACCGGGGAGCTGTTTTTT.

The chain carries TRBV5-1 and TRBJ2-5; tentatively, D is TRBD1 (6 bases). The germline V and J ends were trimmed by 2 bases and 3 bases, with 11 bases remaining between them. In germline, CDR1 is SGHRS, CDR2 YFSETQ. The CDR3 runs 14 residues. CDR3 coding DNA: TGCGCCAGCAGCTTATCAGGGGAAGAAGAGACCCAGTACTTC. Its translation is CASSLSGEEETQYF.

Only one count was recorded for this clone. The chain joins TRBV10-3 to TRBJ1-6, with 9 bases matching TRBD1. With V trimmed by 2 bases and J by 7 bases, 0 bases remained unmatched. The CDR3 consists of 14 residues. CDR1 and CDR2 (germline): ENHRY, SYGVKD. The CDR3 nucleotides read TGTGCCATCAGTGAGGGACAGGGGAATTCACCCCTCCACTTT. Translated, it gives CAISEGQGNSPLHF.

V is TRBV7-9 and J is TRBJ2-7; possible D gene TRBD2, 5 bases. This CDR3 has 14 residues. V was trimmed by 5 bases and J by 3 bases, leaving 14 bases between them. Germline CDR1 is SEHNR and CDR2 is FQNEAQ (reference sequence). The CDR3 is CASSLQERSYEQYF. CDR3 DNA sequence: TGTGCCAGCAGCCTCCAGGAGCGGAGCTACGAGCAGTACTTC.

V usage is TRBV29-1 and J usage is TRBJ1-4, with TRBD1 identical over 7 bases. Germline lookup yields CDR1 SQVTM and CDR2 ANQGSEA. This CDR3 spans 13 amino acids. Written as DNA, the CDR3 is TGCAGTGTTAACAGGGGCGTGGACGAAAAACTGTTTTTT. It yields the protein CSVNRGVDEKLFF.

This sequence joins TRBV5-6 and TRBJ1-1, with 7 bases identical to TRBD1. V lost 4 bases, J lost 1 base, and 4 bases stayed unmatched. CDR1 and CDR2 from the germline V gene are SGHDT and YYEEEE. The CDR3 spans 14 residues. CDR3 coding DNA: TGTGCCAGCAGCCCGGGACAGTCGAACACTGAAGCTTTCTTT. This translates into CASSPGQSNTEAFF.

This clone was seen more than once but under ten times. The chain recombines TRBV10-1 with TRBJ1-1, with a possible D match to TRBD1 (5 bases). This CDR3 spans 15 amino acids. Germline V gene sequence: CDR1 WNHNN, CDR2 SYGVQD (reference sequence). Trimming took 6 bases from V and 0 from J, leaving 14 bases between them. CDR3 amino acids: CASRSINRLNTEAFF. CDR3 DNA: TGCGCCAGCAGATCCATCAACAGGTTGAACACTGAAGCTTTCTTT.

Notes on this clone: Germline and junction disagree at one end, which may indicate a read error. The chain employs TRBV11-2 and TRBJ1-2; weak D call: TRBD1 (5 bases). The CDR3 sequence is 16 residues long. CDR1 and CDR2 from the germline V gene are SGHAT and FQNNGV. CDR3 sequence reads: CASTPTTRAANYGYPF. The CDR3 nucleotides are TGTGCCAGCACCCCGACCACCAGGGCGGCGAACTATGGCTACCCCTTC. Based on the CDR3 plus reference TRBV11-2 and TRBJ1-2, the full variable domain is EAGVAQSPRYKIIEKRQSVAFWCNPISGHATLYWYQQILGQGPKLLIQFQNNGVVDDSQLPKDRFSAERLKGVDSTLKIQPAKLEDSAVYLCASTPTTRAANYGYPFGSGTRLTVV.

The chain is built from TRBV7-2 and TRBJ2-5, with 14 bases fitting TRBD2. CDR3 length equals 17 residues. V was pared by 5 bases and J by 5 bases, with 10 bases of the junction left unmatched. CDR1 is SGHTA, CDR2 FQGNSA, per germline. The CDR3 DNA sequence: TGTGCCAGCAGCCACCCGACTAGCGGGGGGGCCGTCGAGACCCAGTACTTC. It yields the protein CASSHPTSGGAVETQYF.

The chain joins TRBV7-2 to TRBJ2-1; a weak D match, TRBD2 (5 bases). With 1 base removed from V and 5 bases from J, the gap between germline ends came to 15 bases. Germline CDR1 and CDR2: SGHTA and FQGNSA. This CDR3 has 16 amino acids. The CDR3 reads CASSLGGAAGDNEQFF. The CDR3 DNA reads as TGTGCCAGCAGCTTAGGGGGAGCGGCCGGCGACAATGAGCAGTTCTTC.

The CDR3 sequence is CASSPGTGTTDTQYF. DNA for the CDR3: TGTGCCAGCAGCCCCGGGACAGGGACCACAGATACGCAGTATTTT. The V call is TRBV28, the J call TRBJ2-3; 9 positions agree with TRBD1. The germline CDR1 and CDR2 sequences are MDHEN and SYDVKM. V shed 6 bases and J 2 bases; nucleotides not matched to a gene: 6. The CDR3 contains 15 residues.

The V gene is TRBV29-1, the J gene TRBJ2-3; weak D call: TRBD1 (6 bases). The V and J ends lost 3 bases and 8 bases respectively, with 15 bases between them. The CDR3 runs to 13 residues. The V gene's germline CDR1 is SQVTM and CDR2 ANQGSEA. The CDR3 protein is CSVDRGTLGTQYF. CDR3 DNA sequence: TGCAGCGTTGACAGGGGCACCCTTGGTACGCAGTATTTT.

V usage is TRBV4-3 and J usage is TRBJ1-2; D gene ambiguous. The CDR3 has 18 residues. V lost 0 bases and J 6 bases, leaving 23 bases between the germline ends. Germline V gives CDR1 LGHNA, CDR2 YSLEER. The CDR3 sequence is CASSQDVGVSGYGNGYTF. CDR3 nucleotide sequence: TGCGCCAGCAGCCAAGATGTGGGAGTATCGGGGTACGGGAATGGCTACACCTTC.

For the CDR3, the DNA is TGTGCCAGTAGTATACAGGGGGCCGACGAGCAGTACTTC. Translating gives CASSIQGADEQYF. The rearrangement joins TRBV19 to TRBJ2-5, with 8 bases aligning to TRBD1. The closer fit of TRBJ2-7 to the DNA end suggests the J call may be wrong. This CDR3 region has 13 residues. Germline V gene data show CDR1 as LNHDA and CDR2 as SQIVND (reference sequence).

The chain is built from TRBV27 and TRBJ2-7; TRBD1 matches at 8 bases. CDR3 length: 14 residues. The V gene's germline CDR1 is MNHEY and CDR2 SMNVEV (reference sequence). The ends lost 4 bases at V and 6 bases at J; junction bases unmatched: 8. CDR3 coding DNA: TGTGCCAGCAGTTCCGACAGGGGCTTTGGCGAGCAGTACTTC. Translated, it gives CASSSDRGFGEQYF.